The rows below give T cell receptor beta chains drawn from one sample of a study of blood T cell repertoires in COVID-19. Clones were read by immunoSEQ multiplex PCR, and TCRdb kept only the in-frame ones, dropping some. The repertoire holds 370,000 or so clones, with around 87% as singletons. Sequenced input: PBMCs or T cells enriched from blood (not recorded which). The receptor set was obtained from a man aged 25 to 40 who had recovered from COVID-19. Both conserved end residues are part of each CDR3. A D gene is named only where the DNA matches it firmly.

CDR3 protein | CDR3 DNA | J gene | D gene | CDR3 length | V gene
CASSLTGTTTNEKLFF | TGTGCCAGCAGTTTAACCGGGACAACAACTAATGAAAAACTGTTTTTT | TRBJ1-4 | - | 16 | TRBV25-1
CASSPRAGAYNEQFF | TGTGCCAGCAGCCCTAGAGCGGGGGCCTACAATGAGCAGTTCTTC | TRBJ2-1 | TRBD2 | 15 | TRBV11-2
CASSLRGGYNEQFF | TGTGCCAGCAGCCTGCGGGGGGGATACAATGAGCAGTTCTTC | TRBJ2-1 | TRBD2 | 14 | TRBV3-1/TRBV3-2
CASSQDGGQYNEQFF | TGTGCCAGCAGCCAAGACGGAGGACAGTACAATGAGCAGTTCTTC | TRBJ2-1 | - | 15 | TRBV3-1/TRBV3-2
CASSSSGGPQETQYF | TGTGCCAGTAGTTCGAGCGGGGGGCCCCAAGAGACCCAGTACTTC | TRBJ2-5 | TRBD2 | 15 | TRBV19
CASRKEGSKLHF | TGTGCCAGCAGGAAGGAGGGAAGCAAGCTCCACTTT | TRBJ1-6 | - | 12 | TRBV2
CASSGRGLEQYF | TGTGCCAGTAGTGGCAGGGGGCTCGAGCAGTACTTC | TRBJ2-7 | TRBD1 | 12 | TRBV19
CASSPDSNQPQHF | TGTGCCAGCTCACCAGACTCCAATCAGCCCCAGCATTTT | TRBJ1-5 | - | 13 | TRBV18
CASSEAAQRGQQYF | TGTGCCAGCAGTGAAGCGGCCCAGAGAGGCCAGCAGTACTTC | TRBJ2-7 | - | 14 | TRBV6-1
CASSLRTGSLFEKLFF | TGTGCCAGCAGCCTTCGGACGGGATCCCTTTTTGAAAAACTGTTTTTT | TRBJ1-4 | - | 16 | TRBV7-2
CASSRTGNGQETQYF | TGCGCCAGCAGCAGGACAGGGAACGGACAGGAGACCCAGTACTTC | TRBJ2-5 | TRBD1 | 15 | TRBV5-1